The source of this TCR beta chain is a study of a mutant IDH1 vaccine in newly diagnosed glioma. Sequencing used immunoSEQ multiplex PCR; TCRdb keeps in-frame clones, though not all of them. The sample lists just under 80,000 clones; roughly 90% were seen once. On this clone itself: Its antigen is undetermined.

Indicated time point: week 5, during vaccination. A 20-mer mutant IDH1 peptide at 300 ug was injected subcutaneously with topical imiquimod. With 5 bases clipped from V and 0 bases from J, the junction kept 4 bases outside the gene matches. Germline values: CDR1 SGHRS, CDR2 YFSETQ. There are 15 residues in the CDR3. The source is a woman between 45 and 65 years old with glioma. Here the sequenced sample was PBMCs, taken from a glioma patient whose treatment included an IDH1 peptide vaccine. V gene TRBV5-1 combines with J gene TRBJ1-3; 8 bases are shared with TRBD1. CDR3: CASSRDRGSGNTIYF. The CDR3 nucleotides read TGCGCCAGCAGTCGAGACAGGGGCTCTGGAAACACCATATATTTT.